Listed here are 10 T cell receptor beta chains from one sample, sequenced in a study of tumor and adjacent non-tumor tissue in lung cancer. Three rounds of nested PCR, following a modified ARM-PCR protocol, produced the TCRbeta library. TCRdb re-called the multiplex PCR reads through MiXCR, storing one row per CDR3 protein. The table lists roughly 49,000 distinct CDR3 sequences, 60% to 80% of them singletons. The template was RNA from unsorted bulk tissue. Distant lung tissue was collected more than 3 cm away from the tumor edge. The sequencing input was distant non-tumor lung tissue. The receptor source for this set is a woman aged 55-75 years with non-small cell lung cancer.

In its sample, this clonotype was seen once. At one of its ends the junction is not consistent with the germline gene, which may arise from a read error. The chain carries TRBV12-3 or TRBV12-4 and TRBJ2-5; 8 bases line up with TRBD2. CDR3 length: 13 residues. Written as DNA, the CDR3 is TGTGCCAGCAGCTATAGCGGGGTAGAGACCCACTACTTC. Translating it yields CASSYSGVETHYF.

The chain is built from TRBV6-2 or TRBV6-3 and TRBJ1-1; TRBD1 is a possible D gene (5 bases). The length of the CDR3 is 13 residues. Germline V CDR1 and CDR2: MNHEY, SVGEGT. CDR3 nucleotide sequence: TGTGTCAACAATCCGGGACCGAACACTGAAGCTTTCTTT. It is translated as CVNNPGPNTEAFF.

There are a few counts of this clonotype. The chain carries TRBV7-9 and TRBJ2-2; 9 nucleotides match TRBD2. The CDR3 sequence is 17 residues long. The ends lost 5 bases at V and 3 bases at J; junction bases unmatched: 10. Germline CDR1 reads SEHNR; CDR2 reads FQNEAQ (reference sequence). The CDR3 sequence: CASSRMAGGRYTGELFF. In DNA, the CDR3 is TGTGCCAGCAGCCGAATGGCGGGAGGGCGATACACCGGGGAGCTGTTTTTT.

The chain carries TRBV7-9 and TRBJ2-3; TRBD1 or TRBD2 may be the D gene (5 bases each). Germline CDR1 and CDR2: SEHNR and FQNEAQ (reference sequence). The CDR3 extends over 15 amino acids. V shed 4 bases and J shed 3 bases, with 14 bases lying between them. CDR3 loop: CASSWTQRATDTQYF. DNA for the CDR3: TGTGCCAGCAGCTGGACACAGAGGGCAACAGATACGCAGTATTTT. The full variable domain, its missing parts supplied by reference TRBV7-9 and TRBJ2-3, is DTGVSQNPRHKITKRGQNVTFRCDPISEHNRLYWYRQTLGQGPEFLTYFQNEAQLEKSRLLSDRFSAERPKGSFSTLEIQRTEQGDSAMYLCASSWTQRATDTQYFGPGTRLTVL.

About this clonotype itself: The junction does not match germline at one end; this may be a read error. The chain recombines TRBV5-1 with TRBJ2-5, with 14 bases aligning to TRBD2. Germline lookup yields CDR1 SGHRS and CDR2 YFSETQ. The CDR3 consists of 16 residues. The CDR3 coding sequence is TGCGCCGGCAGCCCCGGACTAGCGGGGGGCCAGGAGACCCAGTACTTC. It specifies CAGSPGLAGGQETQYF.

With respect to this clonotype: Compared with germline, one end of the junction differs, possibly owing to a read error. The chain uses TRBV28 and TRBJ2-7, with 10 bases fitting TRBD1. The CDR3 is 15 amino acids. CDR1 and CDR2 (germline): MDHEN, SYDVKM. The DNA of the CDR3 is TGTCCCAGCAGTTTCATTGGGACAGGGGACTACGAGCAGTACTTC. Protein sequence: CPSSFIGTGDYEQYF. Combining the CDR3 with reference TRBV28 and TRBJ2-7 gives the whole variable domain DVKVTQSSRYLVKRTGEKVFLECVQDMDHENMFWYRQDPGLGLRLIYFSYDVKMKEKGDIPEGYSVSREKKERFSLILESASTNQTSMYLCPSSFIGTGDYEQYFGPGTRLTVT.

Turning to this clonotype: The junction shows a germline mismatch at one end, possibly a read error. The chain is built from TRBV12-3 or TRBV12-4 and TRBJ1-5; 7 bases match TRBD1. The CDR3 runs to 13 residues. For the CDR3, the DNA is TGTACCAGCATCCTAGGGGGCGATCAGCCCCAGCATTTT. Translated: CTSILGGDQPQHF.

The chain uses TRBV7-9 and TRBJ1-5; 9 positions match TRBD1. The last part of the DNA fits TRBJ2-3 better; the J call may be wrong. CDR1 is SEHNR and CDR2 is FQNEAQ in the germline V gene (reference sequence). The CDR3 is 14 residues long. The CDR3 here is CASSRQGGNQAQYF. The CDR3 DNA follows: TGTGCCAGCAGCCGACAGGGGGGCAATCAGGCCCAGTATTTT.

The J gene is TRBJ1-1, the V gene TRBV6-1, with D possibly matching TRBD1 (5 bases). The germline CDR1 and CDR2 sequences are MNHNS and SASEGT. V was clipped by 9 bases and J by 1 base, with 15 bases between them. The CDR3 is 14 amino acids. CDR3 nucleotide sequence: TGTGCCAGAAGCTACGACAGCGCGAACACTGAAGCTTTCTTT. Its translation: CARSYDSANTEAFF.

Comment on this clonotype: This sequence may be a read error, since a much larger clone differs from it by one base. The chain couples TRBV28 to TRBJ2-7, with TRBD2 matching 7 bases. Germline V gene sequence: CDR1 MDHEN, CDR2 SYDVKM. This CDR3 has 16 amino acids. The CDR3 nucleotides read TGTACCAGCAGTTTATCACTAGCGACCCTCTCCTACGAGCAGTACTTC. Its translation: CTSSLSLATLSYEQYF.